This TCR beta chain came from a study of vaccination effects on CD4 cells after COVID-19. Study-level background: Before any sequencing was done, the ViraFEST assay used viral peptide pools to expand antigen-specific CD4+ T cells. Early and late post-vaccination samples came from three convalescent patients.

Sequencing was performed with immunoSEQ multiplex PCR; in TCRdb, only in-frame clones are kept and a portion is missing. This sample carries 35,000 to 55,000 clones, 76% of them seen once, and the ten largest clones take roughly 3.6%. Study-level findings and limits: Spike-reactive clones present post-vaccine in convalescents were predominantly new vaccine-induced clones. The study found marked clonal contraction of infection- and vaccine-induced clones late after vaccination.

The germline gives CDR1 MNHEY, CDR2 SVGAGI. The CDR3 length is 13 residues. Trimming cost V 10 bases and J 0 bases, with 13 bases left between them. The table lists this clone with a few counts. The antigen remains undetermined. Following a 10-day culture, CD4+ T cells were purified. The individual was infected with SARS-CoV-2 between March and December 2020, as confirmed by PCR. Subjects were given two BNT162b2 or mRNA-1273 vaccine doses. This sequence originates from a human donor who had a prior SARS-CoV-2 infection. V gene TRBV6-5 combines with J gene TRBJ2-7; D is unclear. The sample consisted of CD4+ T cells from PBMCs cultured without peptide, taken after COVID-19 vaccination. Here the CDR3 reads CATLLGGSYEQYF. CDR3 coding DNA: TGTGCCACTCTCCTCGGCGGCTCCTACGAGCAGTACTTC.